Listed here are 15 T cell receptor beta chains from one sample, sequenced in a study of T cell responses to AZD1222 COVID-19 vaccine. The method was immunoSEQ multiplex PCR; TCRdb's version includes in-frame clones alone and lacks a portion of them. This sample has about 150,000 clones, with 94% found just once. The sequencing here drew on peripheral blood, taken on day 0 of AZD1222 vaccination. These receptors came from an adult in good health.

The chain couples TRBV5-6 to TRBJ1-6; 7 bases line up with TRBD1. The CDR3 contains 17 residues. CDR1 is SGHDT and CDR2 is YYEEEE in the germline V gene. The junction had 10 bases not matched to a gene; V was cut back by 1 base and J by 6 bases. CDR3 bases: TGTGCCAGCAGCTTGTCCTTGACAGGGTTGAGTAATTCACCCCTCCACTTT. Translating it yields CASSLSLTGLSNSPLHF.

The V call is TRBV4-1, the J call TRBJ2-1; D possibly corresponds to TRBD2 (6 bases). Trimming removed 1 base from V and 3 bases from J, with 13 bases in between. The CDR3 contains 16 residues. The germline gives CDR1 MGHRA, CDR2 YSYEKL. In DNA, the CDR3 is TGCGCCAGCAGCCAAGGAGGCCTAGCGAGCTACAATGAGCAGTTCTTC. Translation: CASSQGGLASYNEQFF.

The rearrangement joins TRBV4-1 to TRBJ1-4, with 9 positions matching TRBD1. V gave up 6 bases and J gave up 2 bases; unmatched junction bases: 4. Looked up from germline, CDR1 is MGHRA and CDR2 is YSYEKL. This CDR3 region has 15 residues. CDR3 sequence: CASSVQGATNEKLFF. For the CDR3, the DNA is TGCGCCAGCAGTGTACAGGGGGCGACTAATGAAAAACTGTTTTTT.

This clone occurred a few times. V gene TRBV10-1 combines with J gene TRBJ2-2, with TRBD2 as a possible D gene (5 bases). This CDR3 has 15 amino acids. V shed 4 bases and J shed 2 bases, with 11 bases lying between them. The germline gives CDR1 WNHNN, CDR2 SYGVQD (reference sequence). The CDR3 DNA reads as TGCGCCAGCAGTGTCGGAGGAGTTAACACCGGGGAGCTGTTTTTT. Its protein is CASSVGGVNTGELFF.

The V gene is TRBV10-1, the J gene TRBJ1-2; unclear D gene. The CDR3 contains 10 residues. CDR1 and CDR2 (germline): WNHNN, SYGVQD (reference sequence). V was pared by 6 bases and J by 8 bases, with 7 bases between. The CDR3: CASRSLGYTF. The DNA of the CDR3 is TGCGCCAGCAGGTCCTTAGGCTACACCTTC.

The J gene is TRBJ2-5, the V gene TRBV11-3; 7 bases map to TRBD2. V trimming: 5 bases; J trimming: 5 bases; junction bases outside the gene matches: 5. The CDR3 runs 13 residues. Germline V gene sequence: CDR1 SGHNT, CDR2 YENEEA. CDR3 amino acids: CASSPRGGETQYF. The CDR3 DNA is TGTGCCAGCAGCCCGAGGGGAGGGGAGACCCAGTACTTC.

This chain joins TRBV7-2 and TRBJ2-2; 8 positions match TRBD1. From germline, CDR1 is SGHTA and CDR2 FQGNSA. The CDR3 has 18 residues. V gave up 1 base and J gave up 6 bases; unmatched junction bases: 13. CDR3 in DNA: TGTGCCAGCAGCTTAGACAGGGGGGCTATAATAGTAGCCGGGGAGCTGTTTTTT. It codes for CASSLDRGAIIVAGELFF.

The V call is TRBV7-9, the J call TRBJ2-5, with D uncertain. This CDR3 region has 15 residues. V lost 5 bases and J lost 5, with 18 bases in between. From germline, CDR1 is SEHNR and CDR2 FQNEAQ (reference sequence). CDR3 amino acids: CASSPTGSVMETQYF. CDR3 DNA sequence: TGTGCCAGCAGCCCGACGGGCTCGGTGATGGAGACCCAGTACTTC.

This sequence joins TRBV15 and TRBJ1-2; 7 nucleotides match TRBD1. The CDR3 runs 15 residues. After removal of 0 bases from V and 8 bases from J, the junction contained 9 bases not matched to a gene. The germline V gene encodes CDR1 LNHNV and CDR2 YYDKDF (reference sequence). The CDR3: CATSRDDVRGRGYTF. CDR3 bases: TGTGCCACCAGCAGAGATGATGTAAGGGGGCGAGGCTACACCTTC.

This clone was observed a few times. This chain uses TRBV6-2 or TRBV6-3 with TRBJ1-2, with a weak D call TRBD1 (5 bases). Trimming removed 4 bases from V and 7 bases from J, with 10 bases in between. The CDR3 length is 12 residues. The V gene's germline CDR1 is MNHEY and CDR2 SVGEGT. Here the CDR3 reads CASSSGSPGYTF. CDR3 nucleotides: TGTGCCAGCAGTTCAGGGAGTCCTGGCTACACCTTC.

The V and J genes are TRBV6-5 and TRBJ2-1; D gene ambiguous. The CDR3 is 13 amino acids. V was clipped by 6 bases and J by 5 bases, with 11 bases between them. From germline, CDR1 is MNHEY and CDR2 SVGAGI. CDR3 region: CASSIDEHNEQFF. CDR3 nucleotides: TGTGCCAGCAGCATAGACGAACACAATGAGCAGTTCTTC.

About this clone itself: Distinct nucleotide sequences in the sample also encode this CDR3. The V and J genes are TRBV6-4 and TRBJ1-6; 10 nucleotides match TRBD1. The CDR3 runs to 14 residues. Germline V gene data show CDR1 as MRHNA and CDR2 as SNTAGT. With V trimmed by 3 bases and J by 9 bases, 2 bases remained unmatched. The CDR3 reads CASSETGGGSPLHF. The CDR3 nucleotides are TGTGCCAGCAGTGAGACAGGGGGCGGTTCACCCCTCCACTTT.

V usage is TRBV9 and J usage is TRBJ2-3; no clear D. Per the germline V gene, CDR1 is SGDLS and CDR2 is YYNGEE. The CDR3 covers 13 residues. V was clipped by 0 bases and J by 6 bases, with 8 bases between them. CDR3 protein: CASSVGGSDTQYF. The CDR3 bases are TGTGCCAGCAGCGTAGGTGGATCGGATACGCAGTATTTT. Looking up the rest from reference TRBV9 and TRBJ2-3 gives the full variable domain: DSGVTQTPKHLITATGQRVTLRCSPRSGDLSVYWYQQSLDQGLQFLIQYYNGEERAKGNILERFSAQQFPDLHSELNLSSLELGDSALYFCASSVGGSDTQYFGPGTRLTVL.

This clone appeared a single time. This rearrangement joins TRBV11-3 to TRBJ2-5, with 7 bases fitting TRBD1. The CDR3 runs 15 residues. Trimming removed 6 bases from V and 2 bases from J; junction bases left unmatched: 9. Per germline, CDR1 SGHNT and CDR2 YENEEA. DNA for the CDR3: TGTGCCAGCAGTTCATCCGGGACAGCGCAAGAGACCCAGTACTTC. Translated: CASSSSGTAQETQYF. Drawing the rest from reference TRBV11-3 and TRBJ2-5, the complete variable domain is EAGVVQSPRYKIIEKKQPVAFWCNPISGHNTLYWYLQNLGQGPELLIRYENEEAVDDSQLPKDRFSAERLKGVDSTLKIQPAELGDSAVYLCASSSSGTAQETQYFGPGTRLLVL.

This sequence joins TRBV4-1 and TRBJ2-2; the D is unclear. Germline V lookup: CDR1 MGHRA, CDR2 YSYEKL. The V end lost 0 bases, the J end lost 4 bases, and 6 bases lay between the germline ends. CDR3 length: 14 amino acids. The CDR3 loop reads CASSQDRVTGELFF. The CDR3 nucleotides are TGCGCCAGCAGCCAAGATCGGGTCACCGGGGAGCTGTTTTTT.